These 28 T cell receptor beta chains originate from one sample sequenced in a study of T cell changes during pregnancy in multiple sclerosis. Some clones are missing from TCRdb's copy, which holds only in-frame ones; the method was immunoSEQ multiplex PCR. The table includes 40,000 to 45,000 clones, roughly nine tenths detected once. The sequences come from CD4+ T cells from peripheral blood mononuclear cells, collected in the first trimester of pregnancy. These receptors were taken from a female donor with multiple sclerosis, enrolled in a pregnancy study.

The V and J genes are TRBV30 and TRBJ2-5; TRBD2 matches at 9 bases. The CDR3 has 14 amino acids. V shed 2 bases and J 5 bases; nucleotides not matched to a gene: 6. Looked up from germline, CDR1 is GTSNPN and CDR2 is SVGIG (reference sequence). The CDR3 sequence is CAWSYGLAHETQYF. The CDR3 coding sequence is TGTGCCTGGAGTTACGGACTAGCGCACGAGACCCAGTACTTC.

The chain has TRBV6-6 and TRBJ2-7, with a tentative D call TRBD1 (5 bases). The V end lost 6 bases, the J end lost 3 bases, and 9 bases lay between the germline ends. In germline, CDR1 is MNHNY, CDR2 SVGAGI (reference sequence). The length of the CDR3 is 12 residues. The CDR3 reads CASRWGSYEQYF. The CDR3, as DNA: TGTGCCAGCAGGTGGGGCAGCTACGAGCAGTACTTC.

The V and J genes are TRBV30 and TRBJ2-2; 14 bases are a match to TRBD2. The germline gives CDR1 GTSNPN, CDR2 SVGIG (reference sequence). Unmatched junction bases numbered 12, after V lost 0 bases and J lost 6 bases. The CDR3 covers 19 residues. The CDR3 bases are TGTGCCTGGAGTGTCCTAGGGACTAGCGGGAGAGTGCTCCCCGGGGAGCTGTTTTTT. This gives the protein CAWSVLGTSGRVLPGELFF.

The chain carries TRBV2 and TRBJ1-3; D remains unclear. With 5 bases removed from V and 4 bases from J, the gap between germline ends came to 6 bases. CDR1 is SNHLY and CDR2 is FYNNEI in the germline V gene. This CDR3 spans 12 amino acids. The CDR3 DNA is TGTGCCAGCAGTTCTCAGGGAAACACCATATATTTT. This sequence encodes CASSSQGNTIYF.

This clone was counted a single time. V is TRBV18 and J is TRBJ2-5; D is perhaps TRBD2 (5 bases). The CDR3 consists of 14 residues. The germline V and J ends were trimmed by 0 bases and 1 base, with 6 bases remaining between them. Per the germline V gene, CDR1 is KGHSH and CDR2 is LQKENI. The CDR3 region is CASSPPGAQETQYF. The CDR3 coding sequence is TGTGCCAGCTCACCACCGGGAGCCCAAGAGACCCAGTACTTC.

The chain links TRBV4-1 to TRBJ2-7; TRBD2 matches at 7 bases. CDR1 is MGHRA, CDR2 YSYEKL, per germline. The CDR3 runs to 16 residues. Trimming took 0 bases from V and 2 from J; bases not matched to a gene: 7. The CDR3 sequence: CASSQDPASGAYEQYF. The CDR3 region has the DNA TGCGCCAGCAGCCAAGATCCGGCTAGCGGAGCCTACGAGCAGTACTTC.

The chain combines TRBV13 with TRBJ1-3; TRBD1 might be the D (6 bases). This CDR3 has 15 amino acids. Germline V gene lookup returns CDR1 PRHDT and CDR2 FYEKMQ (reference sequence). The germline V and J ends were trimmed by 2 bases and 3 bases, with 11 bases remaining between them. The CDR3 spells CASSLSQGLGNTIYF. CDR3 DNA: TGTGCCAGCAGCTTATCGCAGGGGCTTGGAAACACCATATATTTT. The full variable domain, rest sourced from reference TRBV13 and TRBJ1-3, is AAGVIQSPRHLIKEKRETATLKCYPIPRHDTVYWYQQGPGQDPQFLISFYEKMQSDKGSIPDRFSAQQFSDYHSELNMSSLELGDSALYFCASSLSQGLGNTIYFGEGSWLTVV.

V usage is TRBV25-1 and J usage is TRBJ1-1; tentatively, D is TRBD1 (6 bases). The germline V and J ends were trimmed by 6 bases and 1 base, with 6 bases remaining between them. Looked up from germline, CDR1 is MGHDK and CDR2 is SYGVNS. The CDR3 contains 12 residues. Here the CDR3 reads CASRQGNTEAFF. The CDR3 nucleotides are TGTGCCAGCAGACAGGGGAACACTGAAGCTTTCTTT.

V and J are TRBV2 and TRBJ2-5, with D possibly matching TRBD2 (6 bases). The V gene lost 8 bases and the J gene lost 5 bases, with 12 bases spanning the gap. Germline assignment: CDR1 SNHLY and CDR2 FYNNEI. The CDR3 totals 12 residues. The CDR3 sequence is CASGSGWETQYF. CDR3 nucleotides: TGTGCCAGCGGGAGCGGGTGGGAGACCCAGTACTTC. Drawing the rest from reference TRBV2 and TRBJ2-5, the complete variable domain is EPEVTQTPSHQVTQMGQEVILRCVPISNHLYFYWYRQILGQKVEFLVSFYNNEISEKSEIFDDQFSVERPDGSNFTLKIRSTKLEDSAMYFCASGSGWETQYFGPGTRLLVL.

CDR3 nucleotide sequence: TGTGCCAGTACCTCGGGACAGGGGGCGCTAACCGAGCAGTACTTC. This codes for CASTSGQGALTEQYF. J is TRBJ2-7 and V is TRBV19; 12 nucleotides agree with TRBD1. Per the germline V gene, CDR1 is LNHDA and CDR2 is SQIVND (reference sequence). V lost 7 bases to trimming and J lost 6 bases; unmatched junction nucleotides: 10. The CDR3 is 15 amino acids.

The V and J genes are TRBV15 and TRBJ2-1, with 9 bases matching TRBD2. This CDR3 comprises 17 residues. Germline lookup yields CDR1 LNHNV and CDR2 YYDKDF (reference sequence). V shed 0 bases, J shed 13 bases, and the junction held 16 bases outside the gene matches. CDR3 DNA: TGTGCCACCAGCAGAGAACGTCCCCGCCGGCGGGAGGGAGATCAGTTCTTC. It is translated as CATSRERPRRREGDQFF.

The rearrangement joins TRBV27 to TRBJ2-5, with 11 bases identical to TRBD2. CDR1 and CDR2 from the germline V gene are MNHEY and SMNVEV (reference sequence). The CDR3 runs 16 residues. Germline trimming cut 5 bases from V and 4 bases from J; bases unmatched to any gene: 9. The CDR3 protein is CASSEGRLAGRETQYF. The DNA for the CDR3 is TGTGCCAGCAGTGAGGGCAGACTAGCGGGAAGAGAGACCCAGTACTTC.

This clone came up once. For the CDR3, the DNA is TGCGCCAGCAGCTTGGGCAGGGGAGCAACTAATGAAAAACTGTTTTTT. It translates to CASSLGRGATNEKLFF. The chain couples TRBV5-1 to TRBJ1-4; D might be TRBD1 (6 bases). Trimming cost V 0 bases and J 0 bases, with 9 bases left between them. Looked up from germline, CDR1 is SGHRS and CDR2 is YFSETQ. This CDR3 region has 16 residues. Complete variable domain (other parts from reference TRBV5-1 and TRBJ1-4): KAGVTQTPRYLIKTRGQQVTLSCSPISGHRSVSWYQQTPGQGLQFLFEYFSETQRNKGNFPGRFSGRQFSNSRSEMNVSTLELGDSALYLCASSLGRGATNEKLFFGSGTQLSVL.

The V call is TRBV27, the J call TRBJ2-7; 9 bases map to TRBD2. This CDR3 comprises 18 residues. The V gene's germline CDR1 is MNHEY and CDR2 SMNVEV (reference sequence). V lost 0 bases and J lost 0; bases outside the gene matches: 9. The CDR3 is CASSLSRSDSGSSYEQYF. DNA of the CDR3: TGTGCCAGCAGTTTATCTAGAAGCGATAGCGGGAGCTCCTACGAGCAGTACTTC.

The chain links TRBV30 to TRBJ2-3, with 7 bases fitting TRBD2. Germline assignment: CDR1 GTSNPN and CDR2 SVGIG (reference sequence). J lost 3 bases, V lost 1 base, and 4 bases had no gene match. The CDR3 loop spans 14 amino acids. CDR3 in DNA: TGTGCCTGGAGTGAGGGAGCGGGGACAGATACGCAGTATTTT. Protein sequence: CAWSEGAGTDTQYF.

This chain's CDR3 is CASRTGTSGLYEQYF. The CDR3 DNA sequence: TGTGCCAGCAGAACCGGGACTAGCGGGTTGTACGAGCAGTACTTC. The chain carries TRBV6-5 and TRBJ2-7; 12 positions agree with TRBD2. The CDR3 is 15 amino acids. The V segment lost 6 bases and the J segment 4 bases; nucleotides outside the gene matches: 7. CDR1 and CDR2 from the germline V gene are MNHEY and SVGAGI.

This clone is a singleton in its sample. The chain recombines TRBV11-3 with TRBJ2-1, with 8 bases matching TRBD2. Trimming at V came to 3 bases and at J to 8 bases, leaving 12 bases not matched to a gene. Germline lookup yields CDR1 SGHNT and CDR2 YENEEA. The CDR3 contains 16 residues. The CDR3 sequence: CASSLGGAGEADEQFF. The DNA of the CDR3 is TGTGCCAGCAGCTTGGGTGGAGCGGGAGAGGCTGATGAGCAGTTCTTC.

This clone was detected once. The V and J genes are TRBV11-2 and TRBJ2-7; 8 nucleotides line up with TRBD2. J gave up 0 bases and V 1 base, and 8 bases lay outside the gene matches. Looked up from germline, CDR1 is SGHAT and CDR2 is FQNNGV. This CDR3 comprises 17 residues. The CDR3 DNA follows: TGTGCCAGCAGCTTAGCCCAACTAGCGGCCAGCTCCTACGAGCAGTACTTC. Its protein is CASSLAQLAASSYEQYF.

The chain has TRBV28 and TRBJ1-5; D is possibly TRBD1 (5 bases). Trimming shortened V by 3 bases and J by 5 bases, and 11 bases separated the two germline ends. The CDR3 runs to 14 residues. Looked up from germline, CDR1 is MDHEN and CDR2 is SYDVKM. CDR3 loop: CASSLPQGHQPQHF. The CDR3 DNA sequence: TGTGCCAGCAGTTTGCCCCAGGGTCATCAGCCCCAGCATTTT.

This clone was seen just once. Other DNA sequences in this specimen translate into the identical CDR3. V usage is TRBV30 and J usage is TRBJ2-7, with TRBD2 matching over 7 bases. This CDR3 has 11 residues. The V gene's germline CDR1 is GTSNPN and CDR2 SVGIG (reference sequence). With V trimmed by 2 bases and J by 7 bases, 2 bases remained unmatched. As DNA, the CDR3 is TGTGCCTGGAGTTGGGGGGGGGAGCAGTACTTC. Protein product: CAWSWGGEQYF.

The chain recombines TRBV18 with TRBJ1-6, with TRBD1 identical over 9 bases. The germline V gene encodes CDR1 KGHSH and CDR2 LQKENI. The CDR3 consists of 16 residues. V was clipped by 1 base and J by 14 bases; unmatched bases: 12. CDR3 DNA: TGTGCCAGCTCACCACTGCCGGGACAGGGAAATTTAGCCCTCCACTTT. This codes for CASSPLPGQGNLALHF.

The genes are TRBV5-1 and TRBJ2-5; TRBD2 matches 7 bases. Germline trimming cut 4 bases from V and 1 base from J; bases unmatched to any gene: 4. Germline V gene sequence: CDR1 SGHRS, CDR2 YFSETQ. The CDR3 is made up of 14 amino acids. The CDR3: CASSPAGAQETQYF. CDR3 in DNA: TGCGCCAGCAGCCCCGCGGGAGCCCAAGAGACCCAGTACTTC.

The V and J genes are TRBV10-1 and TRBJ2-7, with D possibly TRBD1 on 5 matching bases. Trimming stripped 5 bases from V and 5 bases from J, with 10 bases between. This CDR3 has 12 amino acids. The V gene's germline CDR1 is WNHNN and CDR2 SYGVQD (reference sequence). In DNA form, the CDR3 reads TGCGCCAGCAGTCGGACAAGCCACGAGCAGTACTTC. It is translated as CASSRTSHEQYF.

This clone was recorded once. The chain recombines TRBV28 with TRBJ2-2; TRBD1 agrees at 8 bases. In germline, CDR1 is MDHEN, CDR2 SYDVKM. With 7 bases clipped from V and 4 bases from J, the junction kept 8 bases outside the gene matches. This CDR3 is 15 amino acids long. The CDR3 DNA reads TGTGCCAGCACCCCAGGGGGCGCGAGCACCGGGGAGCTGTTTTTT. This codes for CASTPGGASTGELFF.

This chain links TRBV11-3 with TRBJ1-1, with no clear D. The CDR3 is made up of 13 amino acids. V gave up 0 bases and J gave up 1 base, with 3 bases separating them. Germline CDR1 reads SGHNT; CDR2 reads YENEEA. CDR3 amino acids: CASSLEANTEAFF. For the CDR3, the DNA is TGTGCCAGCAGCTTAGAAGCGAACACTGAAGCTTTCTTT.

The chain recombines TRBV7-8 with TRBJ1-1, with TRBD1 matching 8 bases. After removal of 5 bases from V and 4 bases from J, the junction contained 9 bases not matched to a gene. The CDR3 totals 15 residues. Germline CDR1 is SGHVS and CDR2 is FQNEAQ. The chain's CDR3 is CASSPRTGSGTEAFF. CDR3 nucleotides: TGTGCCAGCAGCCCAAGGACAGGGTCAGGCACTGAAGCTTTCTTT. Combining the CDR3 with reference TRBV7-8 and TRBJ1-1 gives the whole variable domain GAGVSQSPRYKVAKRGQDVALRCDPISGHVSLFWYQQALGQGPEFLTYFQNEAQLDKSGLPSDRFFAERPEGSVSTLKIQRTQQEDSAVYLCASSPRTGSGTEAFFGQGTRLTVV.

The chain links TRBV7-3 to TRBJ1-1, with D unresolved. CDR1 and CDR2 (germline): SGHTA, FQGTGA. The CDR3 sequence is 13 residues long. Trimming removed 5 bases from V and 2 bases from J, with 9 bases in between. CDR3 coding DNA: TGTGCCAGCAGCCTATCTGCAAACACTGAAGCTTTCTTT. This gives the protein CASSLSANTEAFF. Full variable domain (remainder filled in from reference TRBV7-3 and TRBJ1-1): GAGVSQTPSNKVTEKGKYVELRCDPISGHTALYWYRQSLGQGPEFLIYFQGTGAADDSGLPNDRFFAVRPEGSVSTLKIQRTERGDSAVYLCASSLSANTEAFFGQGTRLTVV.

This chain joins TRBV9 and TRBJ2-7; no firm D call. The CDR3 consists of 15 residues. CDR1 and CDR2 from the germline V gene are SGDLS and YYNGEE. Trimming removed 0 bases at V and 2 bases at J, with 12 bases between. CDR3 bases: TGTGCCAGCAGCGTAGAATGGGCGCCGACCTACGAGCAGTACTTC. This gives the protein CASSVEWAPTYEQYF.